This T cell receptor beta chain was sequenced in a study of blood T cell repertoires in COVID-19. Looking at the study overall: T cells, B-cell-depleted T cells, or PBMCs supplied cDNA or gDNA.

As originally analysed: Estimated nucleated cell counts came from reference gene primer amplification. The table came from immunoSEQ multiplex PCR; TCRdb's copy has only in-frame clones and leaves some out. D and trimming come from the DNA, and the V and J calls and clone size come from that table. The repertoire holds 250,000 to 300,000 clones, with around 93% as singletons. CDR3 length: 15 residues. From germline, CDR1 is MNHEY and CDR2 SMNVEV (reference sequence). Trimming removed 5 bases at V and 0 bases at J, with 11 bases between. This clone occurred a few times. Membership in each cohort depended on participant-reported clinical history.

This sequence joins TRBV27 and TRBJ1-5; D remains ambiguous. The clonotype was recovered from a human donor in a cohort exposed to, infected with or recovered from COVID-19 (not recorded which). The donor label of this sample is uncertain. Sequenced material: PBMCs or T cells enriched from blood (not recorded which). The CDR3 coding sequence is TGTGCCAGCAGTACCTCAGGTTATAGCAATCAGCCCCAGCATTTT. Amino acids: CASSTSGYSNQPQHF.